Following are 27 T cell receptor beta chains from one sample sequenced in a study of T cell responses to AZD1222 COVID-19 vaccine. The assay was immunoSEQ multiplex PCR, and TCRdb's table has in-frame clones only and misses some. The data contain roughly 42,000 clones, 60% to 85% of them singletons. The input for sequencing was peripheral blood, taken on day 0 of AZD1222 vaccination. All receptors derive from an adult in good health.

The CDR3 DNA is TGTGCCAGCAGCCCGTCCGATGTGGTTGGGTATGGCTACACCTTC. Residues: CASSPSDVVGYGYTF. This sequence joins TRBV3-1 (or the pseudogene TRBV3-2) and TRBJ1-2; D gene uncertain. Looked up from germline, CDR1 is LGHDT and CDR2 is YNNKEL (reference sequence). This CDR3 spans 15 amino acids. V gave up 4 bases and J gave up 5 bases, with 17 bases separating them.

The V and J genes are TRBV7-8 and TRBJ2-2; D possibly corresponds to TRBD1 (5 bases). CDR3 size: 16 residues. CDR1 is SGHVS, CDR2 FQNEAQ, per germline. V lost 3 bases to trimming and J lost 3 bases, with 14 bases between them. The CDR3 loop reads CASSLWARAHTGELFF. Written as DNA, the CDR3 is TGTGCCAGCAGCTTGTGGGCCAGGGCTCACACCGGGGAGCTGTTTTTT.

The chain couples TRBV24-1 to TRBJ1-5, with TRBD1 matching 7 bases. V was clipped by 2 bases and J by 5 bases; unmatched bases: 5. Germline CDR1 reads KGHDR; CDR2 reads SFDVKD. The CDR3 loop spans 15 amino acids. The CDR3 spells CATSDSTGSDQPQHF. The DNA of the CDR3 is TGTGCCACCAGTGATTCGACAGGGTCCGATCAGCCCCAGCATTTT.

This clone came up a few times. V gene TRBV18 combines with J gene TRBJ2-1; D tentatively reads TRBD1 or TRBD2 (5 bases each). Germline lookup yields CDR1 KGHSH and CDR2 LQKENI. V lost 3 bases, J lost 8 bases, and 17 bases lay in between. This CDR3 is built from 15 residues. DNA of the CDR3: TGTGCCAGCTCACCCGCCGTTGTCGGGGCCTATGAGCAGTTCTTC. This sequence encodes CASSPAVVGAYEQFF.

The sample holds one count of this clone. The V gene is TRBV4-1, the J gene TRBJ1-2; D remains unclear. The CDR3 spans 19 residues. CDR1 and CDR2 from the germline V gene are MGHRA and YSYEKL. Trimming cost V 0 bases and J 0 bases, with 20 bases left between them. The CDR3 region is CASSQDLAAAGPSNYGYTF. The CDR3 nucleotides read TGCGCCAGCAGCCAAGATTTAGCAGCGGCAGGCCCATCTAACTATGGCTACACCTTC.

The chain recombines TRBV7-3 with TRBJ2-3; 12 bases are shared with TRBD2. V gave up 5 bases and J gave up 11 bases; unmatched junction bases: 14. The CDR3 runs to 16 residues. CDR1 and CDR2 from the germline V gene are SGHTA and FQGTGA. The CDR3 sequence is CASSPSSGGAGRRQYF. The CDR3 nucleotides read TGTGCCAGCAGCCCCTCTAGCGGGGGGGCGGGCAGAAGGCAGTATTTT.

The chain employs TRBV6-5 and TRBJ1-1, with D unclear. Germline CDR1 and CDR2: MNHEY and SVGAGI. V dropped 0 bases and J dropped 3 bases, with 11 bases sitting between them. This CDR3 has 15 amino acids. CDR3 DNA: TGTGCCAGCAGTTACTCCCTGAATGGGGACACTGAAGCTTTCTTT. The encoded protein is CASSYSLNGDTEAFF.

This sequence joins TRBV6-5 and TRBJ1-2; D is unclear. V was pared by 10 bases and J by 2 bases, with 8 bases between. Germline CDR1 MNHEY, CDR2 SVGAGI. The CDR3 extends over 11 amino acids. The CDR3 nucleotides read TGTGCCACCTTCCTCAACTATGGCTACACCTTC. Amino acid sequence: CATFLNYGYTF.

The chain carries TRBV29-1 and TRBJ1-3; unclear D gene. Germline lookup yields CDR1 SQVTM and CDR2 ANQGSEA. CDR3 length equals 13 residues. V was pared by 1 base and J by 9 bases, with 13 bases between. The CDR3 DNA reads TGCAGCGTTGAAGTGGCCGGGCGGAGCACCATATATTTT. This sequence encodes CSVEVAGRSTIYF.

This sequence joins TRBV30 and TRBJ2-1, with 7 bases aligning to TRBD1. The CDR3 is 11 amino acids. Germline V CDR1 and CDR2: GTSNPN, SVGIG (reference sequence). J lost 10 bases, V lost 0 bases, and 0 bases had no gene match. CDR3 coding DNA: TGTGCCTGGAGTGTACAGGGGGAGCAGTTCTTC. As protein: CAWSVQGEQFF.

The V call is TRBV19, the J call TRBJ2-5; 8 nucleotides line up with TRBD1. The CDR3 length is 14 residues. The germline V gene has CDR1 LNHDA and CDR2 SQIVND (reference sequence). The J segment lost 5 bases and the V segment lost 5 bases, leaving 7 bases of the junction unmatched. The DNA for the CDR3 is TGTGCCAGTAGTCTACAGGGGGTGGGCGAGACCCAGTACTTC. Its translation is CASSLQGVGETQYF.

The rearrangement links TRBV18 to TRBJ2-7, with D unresolved. Per the germline V gene, CDR1 is KGHSH and CDR2 is LQKENI. V was trimmed by 2 bases and J by 7 bases, leaving 12 bases between them. The CDR3 covers 13 residues. The CDR3 DNA is TGTGCCAGCTCACCAGCCCCCTTACGGGAGCAGTACTTC. Residues: CASSPAPLREQYF.

The rearrangement uses TRBV2 and TRBJ1-5; tentative D call: TRBD1 (5 bases). There are 13 residues in the CDR3. The V end was cut by 7 bases, the J end by 3 bases, with 10 bases between. Germline V gene lookup returns CDR1 SNHLY and CDR2 FYNNEI. The CDR3 sequence: CASNRDVNQPQHF. The CDR3 DNA reads as TGTGCCAGCAATAGGGACGTCAATCAGCCCCAGCATTTT.

The table lists this clone with a few counts. The V gene is TRBV7-6, the J gene TRBJ2-1; D is unclear. Germline CDR1 SGHVS, CDR2 FNYEAQ. The CDR3 spans 14 residues. Trimming shortened V by 4 bases and J by 6 bases, and 13 bases separated the two germline ends. The CDR3 protein is CASSSASLGNEQFF. The CDR3 DNA sequence: TGTGCCAGCAGCTCTGCGTCTCTCGGCAATGAGCAGTTCTTC.

The chain recombines TRBV7-2 with TRBJ2-2; D is uncertain. Per germline, CDR1 SGHTA and CDR2 FQGNSA. V was clipped by 3 bases and J by 5 bases, with 10 bases between them. CDR3 length: 14 amino acids. The CDR3 DNA is TGTGCCAGCAGCTTTTTGCAATCAACCGGGGAGCTGTTTTTT. It codes for CASSFLQSTGELFF.

The chain is built from TRBV5-1 and TRBJ1-5, with D perhaps TRBD1 (5 bases). The CDR3 length is 13 residues. The germline V and J ends were trimmed by 3 bases and 4 bases, with 8 bases remaining between them. Germline-derived CDR1 and CDR2 are SGHRS and YFSETQ. This CDR3 is CASSWDGNQPQHF. The CDR3 DNA is TGCGCCAGCAGCTGGGACGGGAATCAGCCCCAGCATTTT.

The V call is TRBV3-1 (or the pseudogene TRBV3-2), the J call TRBJ2-7, with a weak D call TRBD2 (6 bases). The CDR3 sequence is 15 residues long. V lost 0 bases, J lost 2 bases, and 11 bases lay in between. The germline CDR1 and CDR2 sequences are LGHDT and YNNKEL (reference sequence). CDR3 DNA sequence: TGTGCCAGCAGCCAAGATTTTGGCGGGGCCTACGAGCAGTACTTC. This codes for CASSQDFGGAYEQYF.

The genes are TRBV28 and TRBJ2-7, with D perhaps matching TRBD1 or TRBD2 (6 bases each). The CDR3 runs to 17 residues. Germline V gives CDR1 MDHEN, CDR2 SYDVKM. V lost 7 bases, J lost 1 base, and 23 bases lay in between. CDR3 sequence (DNA): TGTGCCAGCACCCTGGGGGTGGGGGGCGCGAATTCCTACGAGCAGTACTTC. This gives the protein CASTLGVGGANSYEQYF.

CDR3 DNA sequence: TGTGCCAGCAGCTCGACAGGGCAGCCCCAGCATTTT. Its translation is CASSSTGQPQHF. The gene calls are TRBV7-8 and TRBJ1-5; 7 bases match TRBD1. The CDR3 loop spans 12 amino acids. The J segment lost 7 bases and the V segment lost 4 bases, leaving 1 base of the junction unmatched. Germline lookup yields CDR1 SGHVS and CDR2 FQNEAQ.

The CDR3 nucleotides read TGTGCCAGCAGCTTGGTTGGGACAGGGGGCCGGGCGAACACCGGGGAGCTGTTTTTT. Translated, it gives CASSLVGTGGRANTGELFF. The rearrangement links TRBV11-2 to TRBJ2-2, with TRBD1 matching over 12 bases. Trimming took 3 bases from V and 0 from J; bases not matched to a gene: 8. The germline V gene has CDR1 SGHAT and CDR2 FQNNGV. The CDR3 totals 19 residues.

The rearrangement joins TRBV10-1 to TRBJ2-2; D is perhaps TRBD1 or TRBD2 (5 bases each). V was pared by 6 bases and J by 5 bases, with 10 bases between. Looked up from germline, CDR1 is WNHNN and CDR2 is SYGVQD (reference sequence). The CDR3 consists of 13 residues. CDR3 bases: TGCGCCAGCAGCCCCGGGGCTACCGGGGAGCTGTTTTTT. Translated: CASSPGATGELFF.

CDR3 sequence reads: CASSPGGLANYGYTF. The CDR3 nucleotides read TGTGCCAGCAGCCCGGGGGGCTTAGCTAACTATGGCTACACCTTC. The rearrangement uses TRBV28 and TRBJ1-2; TRBD1 might be the D (6 bases). V was clipped by 6 bases and J by 0 bases, with 14 bases between them. Germline V CDR1 and CDR2: MDHEN, SYDVKM. The CDR3 runs to 15 residues.

V usage is TRBV7-8 and J usage is TRBJ2-3, with 12 bases aligning to TRBD2. The CDR3 contains 16 residues. The germline CDR1 and CDR2 sequences are SGHVS and FQNEAQ. J gave up 4 bases and V 5 bases, and 7 bases lay outside the gene matches. The CDR3 loop is CASSPTSGGGADTQYF. CDR3 in DNA: TGTGCCAGCAGCCCGACTAGCGGGGGAGGCGCAGATACGCAGTATTTT.

The J gene is TRBJ2-3, the V gene TRBV6-2 or TRBV6-3, with 9 bases fitting TRBD2. CDR1 is MNHEY and CDR2 is SVGEGT in the germline V gene. J lost 2 bases, V lost 5 bases, and 5 bases had no gene match. The CDR3 is 15 residues long. CDR3 region: CASSVAGVFTDTQYF. Written as DNA, the CDR3 is TGTGCCAGCAGTGTAGCGGGAGTATTCACAGATACGCAGTATTTT.

The chain uses TRBV6-5 and TRBJ1-4; TRBD1 might be the D (5 bases). The CDR3 loop spans 14 amino acids. V was shortened by 6 bases and J by 4 bases, with 12 bases between the two germline ends. The germline gives CDR1 MNHEY, CDR2 SVGAGI. The CDR3 coding sequence is TGTGCCAGCAGACCGACAGTAGATAATGAAAAACTGTTTTTT. This codes for CASRPTVDNEKLFF.

The V and J genes are TRBV5-1 and TRBJ2-1; D is ambiguous. Trimming took 0 bases from V and 0 from J, leaving 7 bases between them. Germline V gives CDR1 SGHRS, CDR2 YFSETQ. This CDR3 has 15 residues. For the CDR3, the DNA is TGCGCCAGCAGCTTGGTTTCCAACTCCTACAATGAGCAGTTCTTC. It codes for CASSLVSNSYNEQFF.

This clone was counted only a few times. The chain has TRBV10-3 and TRBJ1-1; 9 bases fit TRBD1. Germline V gene sequence: CDR1 ENHRY, CDR2 SYGVKD. This CDR3 region has 14 residues. V was pared by 5 bases and J by 5 bases, with 6 bases of the junction left unmatched. The CDR3, as DNA: TGTGCCATCAGTCCCGGACAGGGGCCGACTGAAGCTTTCTTT. This gives the protein CAISPGQGPTEAFF.